Given below is one T cell receptor beta chain in context. Its target is unknown. Germline V lookup: CDR1 WNHNN, CDR2 SYGVQD (reference sequence). The CDR3 length is 16 residues. The V end was cut by 0 bases, the J end by 6 bases, with 17 bases between. This sample is part of a study of T cell responses to AZD1222 COVID-19 vaccine. Looking at the study overall: Pooled in the analysis were second doses at about 4 or about 12 weeks.

Profiled with immunoSEQ multiplex PCR; TCRdb holds only in-frame clones, not every one. This table has roughly 120,000 clones, about 87% appearing once. Study outcomes and limitations: The donor cohort was predominantly white British with a female majority, and clonal diversity may have been underestimated. At baseline, seropositivity was found in only 5 to 7 AZD1222 recipients. Per reports, nearly half of all spike-specific TCRs target regions that are unmutated in variants.

The chain joins TRBV10-1 to TRBJ1-1; a weak D match, TRBD1 (6 bases). The TCR originated in an adult in good health. Here the sequenced sample was peripheral blood, taken on day 0 of AZD1222 vaccination. CDR3 nucleotide sequence: TGCGCCAGCAGTGAGTCTTACGGGACACGAAGGTCTGAAGCTTTCTTT. This codes for CASSESYGTRRSEAFF.